This TCR beta chain was observed in a study of blood T cell repertoires in COVID-19. Study-level information: Donors in the United States, Italy and Spain gave samples during acute or convalescent COVID-19. The analysed material was cDNA or gDNA that came from T cells, B-cell-depleted T cells, or PBMCs.

Deletions cut 0 bases from V and 5 bases from J, with 5 bases between. CDR3 length equals 13 residues. Germline V gene sequence: CDR1 SGHNT, CDR2 YYREEE (reference sequence). How the authors handled the data: Quantification of nucleated cells was approximated via reference gene primer amplification. The assay was immunoSEQ multiplex PCR, and TCRdb's table has in-frame clones only and misses some. That table furnishes V, J and clone size, whereas the DNA furnished D and trimming. The sample comprises about 160,000 clones, approximately 88% of which are singletons, and 2.9% rests with the top ten. The clonotype was recovered from a woman in her sixties with acute or convalescent COVID-19. The chain has TRBV5-4 and TRBJ1-4; D is ambiguous. What was sequenced was peripheral blood. The CDR3 DNA reads TGTGCCAGCAGCTTGGCCCTAAATGAAAAACTGTTTTTT. Translated: CASSLALNEKLFF.